The entry that follows covers one TCR beta chain sequence. Its cognate antigen is unknown. Here immunoSEQ multiplex PCR was the method, and the copy in TCRdb shows in-frame clones only, minus some. Of under 150,000 clones in the sample, around 91% were seen once. The data are from a study of T cell responses to AZD1222 COVID-19 vaccine. Study-level findings and limits: Unmutated variant regions are reportedly targeted by nearly half of spike-specific TCRs. There were mostly white British donors and more females than males, and clonal diversity was possibly underestimated.

Germline V gene lookup returns CDR1 LNHDA and CDR2 SQIVND (reference sequence). V shed 0 bases and J shed 0 bases, with 11 bases lying between them. The CDR3 covers 17 residues. This TCR came from an adult in good health. The specimen comprised peripheral blood, sampled on day 0 of AZD1222 vaccination. V is TRBV19 and J is TRBJ1-4, with D unresolved. The DNA for the CDR3 is TGTGCCAGTAGTATAGATCGAACAGTATCAACTAATGAAAAACTGTTTTTT. It is translated as CASSIDRTVSTNEKLFF.